The clone carrying this T cell receptor (beta chain) was detected only a few times. Its antigen is not identified. A second about 6 to 11 cycle PCR used barcoded and J-beta primers. Each cDNA molecule was tagged by a template-switch adaptor with 12 random nucleotides. Each CDR3 protein gets one entry after TCRdb re-called the 5' RACE reads with MiXCR. The repertoire includes about 1 million distinct CDR3 sequences, roughly 45% of them detected once, and around 18% sits in the top ten. Peripheral blood was drawn, around 9.4 milliliters per donor. This entry belongs to a study of blood T cells in healthy people across ages. Notes on the study in general: Estimated diversity that came from one million T cells was considered an underestimate.

Germline CDR1 SGHTA, CDR2 FQGNSA. V lost 5 bases to trimming and J lost 3 bases; unmatched junction nucleotides: 7. The CDR3 contains 14 residues. The receptor was isolated from a woman aged 60-70 years in good health. This chain uses TRBV7-2 with TRBJ2-7; 7 bases fit TRBD2. Sequenced: blood. The CDR3 coding sequence is TGTGCCAGCAGCCCCAGACTAGCCCACTACGAGCAGTACTTC. It yields the protein CASSPRLAHYEQYF.